The sequence of this T cell receptor beta chain was determined in a study of CD8+ T cells in alopecia areata. Study in general: Grafts of skin from C3H/HeJ donors aged about 6-13 months with spontaneous alopecia went to female C3H/HeJ mice aged roughly 7-10 weeks. Study-wide results and caveats: Among the cells sequenced in scalp samples are also the resident alphabeta T cells of normal skin. Mice gave a clearer picture of TCR sharing than patients did, possibly for HLA-related reasons.

Per germline, CDR1 LGHNA and CDR2 YNLKQL (reference sequence). J lost 3 bases, V lost 0 bases, and 3 bases had no gene match. The CDR3 is 15 amino acids. Following extraction, RNA underwent reverse transcription to cDNA, which served as the sequencing template. The data were produced by immunoSEQ multiplex PCR, yet TCRdb's version contains in-frame clones alone and is incomplete. The sample was found to contain approximately 280,000 clones, and every one recurs. It was with CD4, CD8alpha, NKG2D, NKG2ACE and other markers that pooled cutaneous lymph node cells were sorted. A note on this clone: Its target is unknown. Genes and germline are mouse. From the germline J gene comes the end of the CDR3, since the read stops 4 residues before it.

Sequencing input: CD4+ T cells sorted from a lymph node. The chain joins TRBV5 to TRBJ2-5; 7 bases align to TRBD2. The sequence derives from a C3H/HeJ mouse with alopecia areata. MHC haplotype here: H2-k. The part of the CDR3 DNA that was read is TGTGCCAGCAGCCAAGAACTCTGGGGGCAAGAC. It specifies CASSQELWGQD. The full CDR3 reads CASSQELWGQDTQYF.